This T cell receptor beta chain was captured by sequencing in a study of shared clonotypes between healthy human individuals (TCRdb year 2020). As for the study more broadly: A couple of women and a few men aged 18 to 49 years were included in the cohort. Each donor's leukapheresis produced roughly between about 0.85 and 10 billion PBMCs. For each donor, CD4 naive and CD4 memory were each given three plates, CD8 naive was given two plates, and CD8 memory was given one plate. To increase sequencing depth and limit assay-specific biases, different laboratories used diverse techniques to prepare libraries and sequence TCR repertoires. To estimate repertoire size and how much clonotypes are shared between individuals, the study performed deep sequencing of blood TCR repertoires from roughly five healthy adults. Overall study outcomes, separate from this receptor: Compared with non-shared clonotypes, clonotypes shared by all four sorted-subset donors had higher generation probabilities. Because the study included only a small number of donors, the genetic and exposure-history diversity represented was limited. Larger estimated clonotype richness was generally found for naive subsets than for memory subsets. Based on pairwise subsampling, the degree of clonotype sharing among donors was expected to be affected by sequencing depth. Only blood was sampled, and tissue TCR repertoires likely differ from those in blood. Even with the large sequencing depth, rarefaction of the sorted-subset datasets indicated that sequencing was incomplete. Across a handful of donors, approximately 5% of naive CD4, around 3.3% of naive CD8, about 2% of memory CD4, and 0.3% to 0.45% of memory CD8 clonotypes were shared.

Healthy HIV-negative adults with no recently reported acute infections or vaccinations were included as donors. All donors were Caucasian adults living in Nashville, Tennessee, USA. CD4+ T cells were enriched by magnetic negative selection; naive cells were then positively selected on CD45RA, and the negative fraction formed the memory subset. Blood was obtained by leukapheresis, after which PBMCs were separated by Ficoll-Histopaque density gradient centrifugation and cryopreserved in liquid nitrogen vapor phase. Analytical flow cytometry was used to check the purity and quantity of every magnetically sorted T cell population. Genomic DNA was isolated from each sorted fraction and quantified by UV absorbance on a Nanodrop 2000c. V sheds 3 bases and J sheds 10 bases, leaving 15 bases between their ends. The CDR3 measures 13 amino acids from cysteine to phenylalanine. Just the 39-base CDR3 DNA is kept, in frame starting at base 1. Reading the germline V gene gives CDR1 MDHEN and CDR2 SYDVKM.

TCR CDR3 regions were amplified from genomic DNA by multiplex PCR using the deep immunoSEQ assay. Extracted genomic DNA from each cell subset was distributed evenly across all wells of several immunoSEQ 96-well plates, and each plate was treated as a replicate. For sorted subsets, each replicate PCR was loaded with around 220 ng genomic DNA, equivalent to about 30,000 T cell genomes. The purified libraries were quantified using a Qubit 3.0 fluorometer, sized with a Bioanalyzer 2100, and then quantified again using the KAPA Library Quantification kit. A separate single-read 150-cycle Illumina NextSeq 550 flow cell was used to sequence each immunoSEQ 96-well plate. As for the original processing: Because the immunoSEQ output held only junctional sequences and lacked quality scores, the filtering could not match the filtering applied to full-length reads. To assign V/J genes and CDR3, sequences were annotated using PyIR, a Python wrapper for IgBLAST v1.9, with IMGT germline references. Any read was removed if the V/J assignment was weak (E-value above 1e-6), the CDR3 was missing, or the read contained stop codons, out-of-frame junctions, or ambiguous translated residues. V3J clonotypes were defined by identical inferred V gene, J gene, and CDR3 amino acid sequence. The percentage overlap between two repertoires was calculated by dividing the number of shared unique clonotypes by the size of the smaller repertoire. Richness of each repertoire was evaluated using RTK rarefaction, the Chao1 estimator, and Recon v2.1 estimates of unobserved clonotypes. Generation probabilities for all TCRbeta clonotypes obtained by the gDNA method from a few donors were computed using OLGA. TCRdb took over this immuneACCESS table, retaining in-frame rearrangements with V and J assigned. Such tables are incomplete; in checked studies, under half of the missing clones stem from an unresolved V gene, and the remainder is unexplained. V, J and clone size derive from that table, while D and trimming were established from the DNA sequence. Counted in this sample were 650,000 to 750,000 clones; about two thirds of them appeared once. About 1.8% of the sample goes to the ten largest clones.

For this clone: Which antigen it targets is not known. Base-call qualities are not available, and no considerably larger clone is one nucleotide away.

Recombination joined TRBV28 with TRBJ1-1, and TRBD1 may be the D gene, going by 5 matching bases. The clonotype originates from a woman aged 30 to 39 in good health. The sequenced sample was memory CD4+ T cells sorted from blood. Interpreted using the paper, the cell subset or site label stands for: CD45RA-negative fraction. The DNA is as follows: TGTGCCAGCAGTTTCGTCAGGGAAAAAGGAGCTTTCTTT. Its protein is CASSFVREKGAFF. Extended through the reference TRBV28 and TRBJ1-1 proteins, this CDR3 yields the full variable domain: DVKVTQSSRYLVKRTGEKVFLECVQDMDHENMFWYRQDPGLGLRLIYFSYDVKMKEKGDIPEGYSVSREKKERFSLILESASTNQTSMYLCASSFVREKGAFFGQGTRLTVV.